What follows describes a single T cell receptor beta chain. This specimen belongs to a study of blood T cell repertoires in COVID-19. Overall study context: The origin of the acute and convalescent COVID-19 samples was the United States, Italy and Spain. Sample material is recorded as cDNA or gDNA derived from T cells, B-cell-depleted T cells, or PBMCs.

The ends lost 4 bases at V and 5 bases at J; junction bases unmatched: 8. The germline gives CDR1 SGHNT, CDR2 YYREEE (reference sequence). The CDR3 covers 16 residues. As handled by the study authors: Amplified reference gene primers provided the basis for estimating nucleated cell counts. This table comes from immunoSEQ multiplex PCR, and its TCRdb copy is limited to in-frame clones, with some not included. The DNA gave D and trimming, while V, J and clone size come from that table. The data contain some 100,000 clones, roughly 88% of them singletons. The receptor was isolated from a human donor in a cohort sampled during active COVID-19. Sequenced material: peripheral blood. The rearrangement uses TRBV5-4 and TRBJ2-3, with 12 nucleotides matching TRBD2. In nucleotides, the CDR3 is TGTGCCAGCAGCCACGGACTAGCGGGATTGGTAGATACGCAGTATTTT. It yields the protein CASSHGLAGLVDTQYF.